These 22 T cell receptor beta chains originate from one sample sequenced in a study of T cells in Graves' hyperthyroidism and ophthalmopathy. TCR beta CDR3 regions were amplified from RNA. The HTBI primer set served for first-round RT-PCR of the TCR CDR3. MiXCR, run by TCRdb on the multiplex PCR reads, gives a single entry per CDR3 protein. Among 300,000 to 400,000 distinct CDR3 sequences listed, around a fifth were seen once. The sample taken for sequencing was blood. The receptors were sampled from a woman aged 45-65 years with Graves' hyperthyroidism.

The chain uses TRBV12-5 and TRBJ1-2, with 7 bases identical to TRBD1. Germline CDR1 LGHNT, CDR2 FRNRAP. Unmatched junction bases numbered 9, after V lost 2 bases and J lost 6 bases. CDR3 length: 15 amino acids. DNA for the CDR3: TGTGCTAGTGGTTTGTTTCCAGGGGGAAGAGATGGCTACACCTTC. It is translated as CASGLFPGGRDGYTF.

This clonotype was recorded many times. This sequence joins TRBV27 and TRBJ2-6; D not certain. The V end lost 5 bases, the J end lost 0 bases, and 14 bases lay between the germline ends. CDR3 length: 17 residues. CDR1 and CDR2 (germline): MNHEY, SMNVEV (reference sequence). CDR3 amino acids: CASSVRNSNSGANVLTF. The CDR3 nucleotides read TGTGCCAGCAGTGTCCGGAACTCAAACTCTGGGGCCAACGTCCTGACTTTC. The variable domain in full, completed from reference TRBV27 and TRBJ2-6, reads EAQVTQNPRYLITVTGKKLTVTCSQNMNHEYMSWYRQDPGLGLRQIYYSMNVEVTDKGDVPEGYKVSRKEKRNFPLILESPSPNQTSLYFCASSVRNSNSGANVLTFGAGSRLTVL.

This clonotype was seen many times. Here the CDR3 DNA reads TGTGCCAGCAGCCCGGGACTAGCCTTACTTTATACGCAGTATTTT. This codes for CASSPGLALLYTQYF. The chain carries TRBV7-2 and TRBJ2-3; the match to TRBD2 covers 9 bases. V dropped 5 bases and J dropped 7; count of bases not matched to a gene: 10. Per germline, CDR1 SGHTA and CDR2 FQGNSA. This CDR3 comprises 15 residues.

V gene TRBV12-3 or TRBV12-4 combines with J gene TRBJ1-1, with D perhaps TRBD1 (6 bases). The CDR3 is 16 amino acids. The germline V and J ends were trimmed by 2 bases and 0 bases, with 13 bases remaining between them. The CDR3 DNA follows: TGTGCCAGCAGTTTACTCAGGGGACCACTGAACACTGAAGCTTTCTTT. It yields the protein CASSLLRGPLNTEAFF.

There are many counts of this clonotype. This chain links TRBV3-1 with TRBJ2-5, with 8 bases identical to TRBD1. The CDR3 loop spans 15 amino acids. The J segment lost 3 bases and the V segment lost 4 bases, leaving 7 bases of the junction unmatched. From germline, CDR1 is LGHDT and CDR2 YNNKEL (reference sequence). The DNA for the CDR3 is TGTGCCAGCAGCCGGACGACAGGGGAAAAAGAGACCCAGTACTTC. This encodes CASSRTTGEKETQYF.

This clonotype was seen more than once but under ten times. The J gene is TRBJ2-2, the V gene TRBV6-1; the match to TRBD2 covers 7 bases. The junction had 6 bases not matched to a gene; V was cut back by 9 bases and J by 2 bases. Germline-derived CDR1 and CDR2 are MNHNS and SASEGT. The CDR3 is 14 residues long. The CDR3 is CASVGEGNTGELFF. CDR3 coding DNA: TGTGCCAGTGTGGGGGAGGGAAACACCGGGGAGCTGTTTTTT.

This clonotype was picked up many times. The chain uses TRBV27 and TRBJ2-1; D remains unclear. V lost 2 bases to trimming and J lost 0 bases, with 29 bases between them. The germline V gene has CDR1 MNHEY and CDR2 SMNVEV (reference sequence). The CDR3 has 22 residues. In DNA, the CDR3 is TGTGCCAGCAGTTTAGGCTACCCCCCGGAGTCGTCCTCCCTTAGCTCCTACAATGAGCAGTTCTTC. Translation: CASSLGYPPESSSLSSYNEQFF.

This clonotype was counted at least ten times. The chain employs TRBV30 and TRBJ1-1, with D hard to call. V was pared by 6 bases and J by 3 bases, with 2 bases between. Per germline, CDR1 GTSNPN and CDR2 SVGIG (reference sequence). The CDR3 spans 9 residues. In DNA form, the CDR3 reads TGTGCCTGTTACACTGAAGCTTTCTTT. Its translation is CACYTEAFF.

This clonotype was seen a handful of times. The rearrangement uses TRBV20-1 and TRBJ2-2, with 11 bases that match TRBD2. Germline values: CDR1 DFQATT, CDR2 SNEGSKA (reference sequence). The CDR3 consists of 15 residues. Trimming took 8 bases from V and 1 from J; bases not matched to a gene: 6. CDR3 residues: CSCSGRALNTGELFF. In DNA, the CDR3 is TGCAGTTGTAGCGGGAGGGCCCTGAACACCGGGGAGCTGTTTTTT.

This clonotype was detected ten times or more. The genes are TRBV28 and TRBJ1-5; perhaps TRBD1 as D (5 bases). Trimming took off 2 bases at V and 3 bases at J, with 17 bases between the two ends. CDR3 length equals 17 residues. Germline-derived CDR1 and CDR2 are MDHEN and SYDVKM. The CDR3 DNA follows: TGTGCCAGCAGTTTAGCAGACAGCGGCCGTTTCAATCAGCCCCAGCATTTT. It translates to CASSLADSGRFNQPQHF.

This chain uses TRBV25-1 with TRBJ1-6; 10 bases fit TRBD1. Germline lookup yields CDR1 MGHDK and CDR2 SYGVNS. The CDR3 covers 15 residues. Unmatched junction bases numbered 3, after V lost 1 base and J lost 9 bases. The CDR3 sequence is CASSESTGGGSPLHF. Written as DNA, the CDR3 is TGTGCCAGCAGTGAATCGACAGGGGGCGGTTCACCCCTCCACTTT.

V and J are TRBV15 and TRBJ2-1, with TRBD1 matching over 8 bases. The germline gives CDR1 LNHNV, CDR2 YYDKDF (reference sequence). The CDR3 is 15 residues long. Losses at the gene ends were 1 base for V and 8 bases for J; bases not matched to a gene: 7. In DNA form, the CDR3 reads TGTGCCACCAGCAGAGCGGGACAGGCCAACGATGAGCAGTTCTTC. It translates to CATSRAGQANDEQFF.

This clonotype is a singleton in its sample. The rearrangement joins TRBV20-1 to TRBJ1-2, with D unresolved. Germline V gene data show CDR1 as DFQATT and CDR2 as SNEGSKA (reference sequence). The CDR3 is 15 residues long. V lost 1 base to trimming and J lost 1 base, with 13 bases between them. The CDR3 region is CSARVPGKINYGYTF. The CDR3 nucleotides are TGCAGTGCTAGAGTTCCAGGCAAGATTAACTATGGCTACACCTTC.

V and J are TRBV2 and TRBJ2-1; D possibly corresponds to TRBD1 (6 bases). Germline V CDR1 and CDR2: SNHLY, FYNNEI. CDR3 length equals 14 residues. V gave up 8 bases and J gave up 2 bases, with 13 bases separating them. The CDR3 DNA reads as TGTGCCAGCGGCCGGGACATAACCTACAATGAGCAGTTCTTC. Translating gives CASGRDITYNEQFF. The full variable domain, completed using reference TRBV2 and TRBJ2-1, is EPEVTQTPSHQVTQMGQEVILRCVPISNHLYFYWYRQILGQKVEFLVSFYNNEISEKSEIFDDQFSVERPDGSNFTLKIRSTKLEDSAMYFCASGRDITYNEQFFGPGTRLTVL.

The CDR3, as DNA: TGCGCCAGCAGCCAAGAGATAAGGTTAAAAGCTTTCTTT. This codes for CASSQEIRLKAFF. This sequence joins TRBV4-1 and TRBJ1-1, with unresolved D. The CDR3 consists of 13 residues. The V and J ends lost 0 bases and 9 bases respectively, with 11 bases between them. Germline CDR1 MGHRA, CDR2 YSYEKL.

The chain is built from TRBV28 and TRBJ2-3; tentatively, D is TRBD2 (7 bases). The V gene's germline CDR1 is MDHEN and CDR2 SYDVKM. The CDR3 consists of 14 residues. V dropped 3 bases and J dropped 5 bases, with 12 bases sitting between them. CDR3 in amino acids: CASSFRGGGDTQYF. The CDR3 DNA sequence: TGTGCCAGCAGTTTTCGGGGAGGGGGAGATACGCAGTATTTT.

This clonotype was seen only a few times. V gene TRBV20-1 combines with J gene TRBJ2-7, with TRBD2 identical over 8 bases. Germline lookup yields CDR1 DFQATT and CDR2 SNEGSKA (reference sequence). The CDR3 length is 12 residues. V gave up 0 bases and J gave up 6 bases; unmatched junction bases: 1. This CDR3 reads CSAREGTSEQYF. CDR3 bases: TGCAGTGCTAGAGAAGGGACTAGCGAGCAGTACTTC.

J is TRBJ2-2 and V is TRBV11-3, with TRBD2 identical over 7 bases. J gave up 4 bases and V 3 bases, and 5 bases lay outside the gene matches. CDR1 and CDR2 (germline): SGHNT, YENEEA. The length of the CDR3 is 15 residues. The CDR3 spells CASSLSGKPTGELFF. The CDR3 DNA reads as TGTGCCAGCAGCTTGAGCGGGAAGCCCACCGGGGAGCTGTTTTTT. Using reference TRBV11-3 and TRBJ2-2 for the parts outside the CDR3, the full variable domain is EAGVVQSPRYKIIEKKQPVAFWCNPISGHNTLYWYLQNLGQGPELLIRYENEEAVDDSQLPKDRFSAERLKGVDSTLKIQPAELGDSAVYLCASSLSGKPTGELFFGEGSRLTVL.

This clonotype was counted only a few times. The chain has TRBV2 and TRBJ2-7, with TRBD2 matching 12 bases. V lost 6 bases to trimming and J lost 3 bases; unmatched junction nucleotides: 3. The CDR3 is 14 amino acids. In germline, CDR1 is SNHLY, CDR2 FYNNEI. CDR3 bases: TGTGCCAGCAGACCGACTAGCGGGAGCTACGAGCAGTACTTC. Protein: CASRPTSGSYEQYF.

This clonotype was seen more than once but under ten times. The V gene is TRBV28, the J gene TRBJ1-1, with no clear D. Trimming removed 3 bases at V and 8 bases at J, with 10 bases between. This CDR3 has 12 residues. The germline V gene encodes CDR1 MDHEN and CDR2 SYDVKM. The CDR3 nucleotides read TGTGCCAGCAGTTTGAGCGGAAACGAAGCTTTCTTT. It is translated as CASSLSGNEAFF.

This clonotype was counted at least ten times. In DNA, the CDR3 is TGTGCCAGCAGCCAAGATGTCGGAGAGACCCAGTACTTC. Amino acids: CASSQDVGETQYF. The chain employs TRBV3-1 and TRBJ2-5; D remains ambiguous. Trimming cost V 0 bases and J 4 bases, with 6 bases left between them. In germline, CDR1 is LGHDT, CDR2 YNNKEL (reference sequence). The CDR3 spans 13 residues.

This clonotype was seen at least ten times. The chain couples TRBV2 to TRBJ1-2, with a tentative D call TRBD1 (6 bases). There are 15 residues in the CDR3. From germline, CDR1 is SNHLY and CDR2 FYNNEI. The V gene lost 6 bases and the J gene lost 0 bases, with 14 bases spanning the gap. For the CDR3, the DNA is TGTGCCAGCAGGGCCGGGACACAAACTAACTATGGCTACACCTTC. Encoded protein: CASRAGTQTNYGYTF.